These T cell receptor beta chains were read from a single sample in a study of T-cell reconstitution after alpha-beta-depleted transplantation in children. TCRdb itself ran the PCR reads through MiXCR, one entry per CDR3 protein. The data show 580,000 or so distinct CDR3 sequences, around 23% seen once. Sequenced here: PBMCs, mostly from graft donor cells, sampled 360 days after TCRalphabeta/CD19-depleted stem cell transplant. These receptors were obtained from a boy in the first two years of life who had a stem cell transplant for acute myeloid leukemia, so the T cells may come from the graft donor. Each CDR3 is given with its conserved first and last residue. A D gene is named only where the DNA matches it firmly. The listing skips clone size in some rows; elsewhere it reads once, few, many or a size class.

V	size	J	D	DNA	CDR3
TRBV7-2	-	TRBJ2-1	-	TGTGCCAGCAGCTTAGAGGACAATGAGCAGTTCTTC	CASSLEDNEQFF
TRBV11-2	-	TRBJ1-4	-	TGTGCCAGCAGTCGCGCCCCGCTGGGGGAAAAACTGTTTTTT	CASSRAPLGEKLFF
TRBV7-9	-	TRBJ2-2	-	TGTGCCAGCAGCATAGGGCGAAACGGGGAGCTGTTTTTT	CASSIGRNGELFF
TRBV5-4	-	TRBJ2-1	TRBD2	TGTGCCAGCAGCCGACTAGCGGGGGGCCAATACAATGAGCAGTTCTTC	CASSRLAGGQYNEQFF
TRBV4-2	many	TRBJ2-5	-	TGTGCCAGCAGCCAAGATGGATTGCCGGGGGAGACCCAGTACTTC	CASSQDGLPGETQYF
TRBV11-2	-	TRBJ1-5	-	TGTGCCAGCAGCTCTGTACGTAAAAATCAGCCCCAGCATTTT	CASSSVRKNQPQHF
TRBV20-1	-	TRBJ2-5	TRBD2	TGCAGTGCTACAACCCATGGACTAGCGGGGGGCCTCATAGGGGAGACCCAGTACTTC	CSATTHGLAGGLIGETQYF
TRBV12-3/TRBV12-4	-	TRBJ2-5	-	TGTGCCAGCAGTTTCTCCGGGACACTCCAAGAGACCCAGTACTTC	CASSFSGTLQETQYF
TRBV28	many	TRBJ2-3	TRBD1	TGTGCCAGCAGTTACAGGGGCTGGGAAGATACGCAGTATTTT	CASSYRGWEDTQYF
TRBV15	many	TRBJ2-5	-	TGTGCCACCAGCAGAGATGGAATTCCGGGAACGGAGACCCAGTACTTC	CATSRDGIPGTETQYF
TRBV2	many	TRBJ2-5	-	TGTGCCAGCAAGTGGTTGGAGACCCAGTACTTC	CASKWLETQYF
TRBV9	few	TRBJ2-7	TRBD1	TGTGCCAGCAGCGCTACAGGGGCATCAGGCGAGCAGTACTTC	CASSATGASGEQYF
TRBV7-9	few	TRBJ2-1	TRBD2	TGTGCCAGCAGCTTAGTATTCCGGACTAGCGGACCAAGCCGCTCCTACAATGAGCAGTTCTTC	CASSLVFRTSGPSRSYNEQFF
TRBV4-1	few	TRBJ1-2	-	TGCGCCAGCAGCCTTAATTGGATGGCCTATGGCTACACCTTC	CASSLNWMAYGYTF
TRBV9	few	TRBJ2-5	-	TGTGCCAGCAGCCCCTCGGTGGACGAGACCCAGTACTTC	CASSPSVDETQYF
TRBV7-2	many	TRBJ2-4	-	TGTGCCAGCAGCGGCCGGATGGGCATTCAGTACTTC	CASSGRMGIQYF
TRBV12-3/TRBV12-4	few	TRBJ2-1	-	TGTGCCAGCAGTTCAGACCGGACCAAATACAATGAGCAGTTCTTC	CASSSDRTKYNEQFF
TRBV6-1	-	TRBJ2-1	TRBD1	TGTGCCAGCAGCTCTCCAGGGGGCCGGGAGCAGTTCTTC	CASSSPGGREQFF
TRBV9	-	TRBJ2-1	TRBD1	TGTGCCAGCAGCGTAGGCACAGGGGGTAACGATGAGCAGTTCTTC	CASSVGTGGNDEQFF
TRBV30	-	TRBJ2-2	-	TGTGCCTGGAGTCCGGGGCCTAACACCGGGGAGCTGTTTTTT	CAWSPGPNTGELFF
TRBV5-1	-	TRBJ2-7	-	TGCGCCAGCAGGGAGGAGCCCTACGAGCAGTACTTC	CASREEPYEQYF
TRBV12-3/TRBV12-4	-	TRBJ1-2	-	TGTGCCAGCAGTAGCCCGGGGGGAGGTCGCTATGGCTACACCTTC	CASSSPGGGRYGYTF
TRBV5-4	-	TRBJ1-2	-	TGTGCCAGCAGCTTGGATGGGGGGCGGAATGGCTACACCTTC	CASSLDGGRNGYTF
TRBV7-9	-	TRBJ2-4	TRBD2	TGTGCCAGCAGCTCCCGCGGGGGGGTAAACATTCAGTACTTC	CASSSRGGVNIQYF
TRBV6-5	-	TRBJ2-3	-	TGTGCCAGCAGCCAGCTTGGGGGCCCAGATACGCAGTATTTT	CASSQLGGPDTQYF
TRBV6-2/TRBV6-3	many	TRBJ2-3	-	TGTGCCAGCAGTTACTCGACGCGTTCTGACGGGCCCACAGATACGCAGTATTTT	CASSYSTRSDGPTDTQYF
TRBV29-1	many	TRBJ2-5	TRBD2	TGCAGCGCCCCGGCCAGCGGGGGACAAGAGACCCAGTACTTC	CSAPASGGQETQYF
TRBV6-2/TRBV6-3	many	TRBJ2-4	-	TGTGCCAGCAGTTACTCGATTGCCCCTGCGTATCCCAGCGATAAAAACATTCAGTACTTC	CASSYSIAPAYPSDKNIQYF
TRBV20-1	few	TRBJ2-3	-	TGCAGTTCAGAGGCCCCGAACACAGATACGCAGTATTTT	CSSEAPNTDTQYF
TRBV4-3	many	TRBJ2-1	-	TGCGCCAGCAGCCAAGAAGTCGACGGTTGGAGCTCCTACAATGAGCAGTTCTTC	CASSQEVDGWSSYNEQFF
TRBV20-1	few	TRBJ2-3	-	TGCAGTGCTAGGGCCATTGAAGGTTTCGGTACGCAGTATTTT	CSARAIEGFGTQYF
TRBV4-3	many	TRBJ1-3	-	TGCGCCAGCAGCCAAGGTGTCTCTGGAAACACCATATATTTT	CASSQGVSGNTIYF
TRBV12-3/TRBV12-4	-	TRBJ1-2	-	TGTGCCAGCAGTTTATATGAGTATGGCTACACCTTC	CASSLYEYGYTF
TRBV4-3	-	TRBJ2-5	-	TGCGCCAGCAGCCAAAACTTACAGGAAAACCAAGAGACCCAGTACTTC	CASSQNLQENQETQYF
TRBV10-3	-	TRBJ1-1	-	TGTGCCATCAGTGAGGATATGGGGCAGGAGAACACTGAAGCTTTCTTT	CAISEDMGQENTEAFF
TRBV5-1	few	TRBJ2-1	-	TGCGCCAGCAGCGGGGACGGGGCGACGAACAATGAGCAGTTCTTC	CASSGDGATNNEQFF
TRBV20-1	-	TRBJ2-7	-	TGCAGTGCTACAGACTCAATCGCAGACTACGAGCAGTACTTC	CSATDSIADYEQYF
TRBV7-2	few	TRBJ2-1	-	TGTGCCAGCAGCTTAACAGAGCTAGCGCCCTACAATGAGCAGTTCTTC	CASSLTELAPYNEQFF
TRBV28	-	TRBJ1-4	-	TGTGCCAGCAGTTCTCCGGACAAAGCAACTAATGAAAAACTGTTTTTT	CASSSPDKATNEKLFF
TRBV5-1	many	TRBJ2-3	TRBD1	TGCGCCAGCAGCCCCACCGGGACAGGGGCGGGGGATACGCAGTATTTT	CASSPTGTGAGDTQYF
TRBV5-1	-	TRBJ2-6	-	TGCGCCAGCAGCTTCATTGGTGGGTCTGGGGCCAACGTCCTGACTTTC	CASSFIGGSGANVLTF
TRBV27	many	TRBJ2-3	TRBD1	TGTGCCAGCAATTTAGGACAGGGGGCAGATACGCAGTATTTT	CASNLGQGADTQYF
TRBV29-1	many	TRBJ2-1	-	TGCAGCACACCCGGGACAAAGGGGCCTGTTGGTGAGCAGTTCTTC	CSTPGTKGPVGEQFF
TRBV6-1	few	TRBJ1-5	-	TGTGCCAGCAGCGTGGACAGTGGCAATCAGCCCCAGCATTTT	CASSVDSGNQPQHF
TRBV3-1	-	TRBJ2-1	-	TGTGCCAGCAGCCAAGATCTGGGGGGCTTGGGTGAGCAGTTCTTC	CASSQDLGGLGEQFF
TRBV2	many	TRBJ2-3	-	TGTGCCAGCAGTGAAAGGCGAAAGGGAGATACGCAGTATTTT	CASSERRKGDTQYF
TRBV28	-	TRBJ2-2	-	TGTGCCAGCAGTCTATCCGGGACTTTAGCTGGGGAGCTGTTTTTT	CASSLSGTLAGELFF
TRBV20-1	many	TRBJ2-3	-	TGCAGTGCCCCAATCGGGGTGGCCACAGATACGCAGTATTTT	CSAPIGVATDTQYF
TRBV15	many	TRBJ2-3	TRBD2	TGTGCCACCAGCAGGAAGCGGGGGGGCCTCACAGATACGCAGTATTTT	CATSRKRGGLTDTQYF
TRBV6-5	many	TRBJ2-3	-	TGTGCCAGCAGTTACAGGGACAGCACAGATACGCAGTATTTT	CASSYRDSTDTQYF
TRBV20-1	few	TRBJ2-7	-	TGCAGTGCTAGAGAGGGACAAAAACTGCCCTACGAGCAGTACTTC	CSAREGQKLPYEQYF
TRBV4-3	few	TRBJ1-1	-	TGCGCCAGCAGCCTCCTTAAGGCGGAGCACACTGAAGCTTTCTTT	CASSLLKAEHTEAFF
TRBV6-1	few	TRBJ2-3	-	TGTGCCAGCACCCCGACAGTTTCTAGCACAGATACGCAGTATTTT	CASTPTVSSTDTQYF
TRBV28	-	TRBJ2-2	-	TGTGCCAGCAGTTTTGGCGAGGGCAGCGGGGAGCTGTTTTTT	CASSFGEGSGELFF
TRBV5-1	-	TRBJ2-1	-	TGCGCCAGCAGCTTCCCGCCCCCGGGAGTCTACAATGAGCAGTTCTTC	CASSFPPPGVYNEQFF